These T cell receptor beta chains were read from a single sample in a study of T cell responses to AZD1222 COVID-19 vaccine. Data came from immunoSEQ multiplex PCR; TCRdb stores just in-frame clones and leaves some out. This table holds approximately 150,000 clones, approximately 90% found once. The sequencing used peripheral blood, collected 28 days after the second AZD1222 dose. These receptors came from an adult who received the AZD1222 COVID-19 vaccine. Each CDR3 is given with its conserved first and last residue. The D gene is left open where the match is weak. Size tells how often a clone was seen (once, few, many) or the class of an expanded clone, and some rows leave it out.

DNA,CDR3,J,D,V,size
TGTGCCACCAGAGGGCAGGGCGGTAATGAGCAGTTCTTC,CATRGQGGNEQFF,TRBJ2-1,-,TRBV24-1,-
TGCGCCAGCAGCCAAACAGGGAATACTGAAGCTTTCTTT,CASSQTGNTEAFF,TRBJ1-1,-,TRBV4-3,-
TGCGCCAGCAGCTTGAATACCGGGACAGGGGGATGGAATGAGCAGTTCTTC,CASSLNTGTGGWNEQFF,TRBJ2-1,TRBD1,TRBV5-1,-
TGTGCCAGCAGCGTTCGAGGGGGGAATGAGCAGTTCTTC,CASSVRGGNEQFF,TRBJ2-1,-,TRBV7-2,-
TGTGCCAGCAGCTTAGCAGGGGGACAAACGAACACTGAAGCTTTCTTT,CASSLAGGQTNTEAFF,TRBJ1-1,-,TRBV7-8,-
TGCGCCAGCAGCTTTACCGACAGCAATTCACCCCTCCACTTT,CASSFTDSNSPLHF,TRBJ1-6,-,TRBV5-1,few
TGCGCCAGCAGCCAAGTCCCGACAGGCTACACAGATACGCAGTATTTT,CASSQVPTGYTDTQYF,TRBJ2-3,-,TRBV4-1,-
TGTGCCAGTAGTCAGGGTGGCGAGTTACCCCAGCATTTT,CASSQGGELPQHF,TRBJ1-5,-,TRBV19,-
TGTGCCAGCAGCCAAGTCCCCTCGGGGAGTTCACCCCTCCACTTT,CASSQVPSGSSPLHF,TRBJ1-6,-,TRBV3-1/TRBV3-2,-
TGTGCCAGCAGCTTAGTCGCCGGGGGGGCCACAGATACGCAGTATTTT,CASSLVAGGATDTQYF,TRBJ2-3,TRBD2,TRBV7-9,-
TGCGCCAGCAGCCCTTTTGGGGGGGAGTCGTACAATGAGCAGTTCTTC,CASSPFGGESYNEQFF,TRBJ2-1,TRBD2,TRBV4-1,-
TGTGCCAGCAGCTTCGATTCCTACAATGAGCAGTTCTTC,CASSFDSYNEQFF,TRBJ2-1,-,TRBV11-2,once
TGTGCCAGCAGCCAGGACAGGGGGCGCGGAAAACTGTTTTTT,CASSQDRGRGKLFF,TRBJ1-4,TRBD1,TRBV14,few
TGCGCCAGCAGTAGGGGACAAGATGGAAACACCATATATTTT,CASSRGQDGNTIYF,TRBJ1-3,-,TRBV10-2,-
TGTGCCAGTAGGCAACAGGGAAAGGGCGAAGCTTTCTTT,CASRQQGKGEAFF,TRBJ1-1,-,TRBV19,-
TGTGCCAGCAGCCAAGATCTGGGGGCCCAAGAGACCCAGTACTTC,CASSQDLGAQETQYF,TRBJ2-5,-,TRBV3-1/TRBV3-2,-
TGCGCCAGCAGCCAAGTCTGGGAGGACTATAGCAATCAGCCCCAGCATTTT,CASSQVWEDYSNQPQHF,TRBJ1-5,-,TRBV4-1,-
TGTGCCAGCAGCTTACAGGGAAGAGGAACAGATACGCAGTATTTT,CASSLQGRGTDTQYF,TRBJ2-3,-,TRBV7-2,-
TGTGCCAGCAGCTTACAGGGAGAGAATGAAAAACTGTTTTTT,CASSLQGENEKLFF,TRBJ1-4,-,TRBV5-6,-
TGCGCCAGCGCTACTCTGGGGGGTCGCTATGGCTACACCTTC,CASATLGGRYGYTF,TRBJ1-2,-,TRBV4-3,-
TGTGCCACCAGCAGAGATCGGGGGGTAGTTATCTTC,CATSRDRGVVIF,TRBJ1-2,-,TRBV15,-
TGTGCCAGCAGCTTAGGGGTTCTTGACTACGAGCAGTACTTC,CASSLGVLDYEQYF,TRBJ2-7,-,TRBV7-9,-
TGTGCCAGCAGTTACCAGCGGGGGAACGGGGATGAGCAGTTCTTC,CASSYQRGNGDEQFF,TRBJ2-1,TRBD2,TRBV6-5,-
TGTGCCAGCAGTTACTCGAGGGTGGGGGAGACCCAGTACTTC,CASSYSRVGETQYF,TRBJ2-5,-,TRBV6-5,-
TGTGCCAGTAGTATAGGACCAGAGTATAGCAATCAGCCCCAGCATTTT,CASSIGPEYSNQPQHF,TRBJ1-5,-,TRBV19,once
TGTGCCAGCAGCTTATCCGGATTGCGGGCACCCCTTTACAATGAGCAGTTCTTC,CASSLSGLRAPLYNEQFF,TRBJ2-1,-,TRBV11-2,-
TGTGCCATCACGGGACAAAGCAATCAGCCCCAGCATTTT,CAITGQSNQPQHF,TRBJ1-5,-,TRBV10-3,-
TGTGCCAGCAGTTATGTAGGAGATACGCAGTATTTT,CASSYVGDTQYF,TRBJ2-3,-,TRBV27,-
TGTGCCAGCATTCCTTGGGCAAGAGGAGACTATGGCTACACCTTC,CASIPWARGDYGYTF,TRBJ1-2,-,TRBV6-6,-
TGTGCCAGCAGCTCAATCCAAGAGACCCAGTACTTC,CASSSIQETQYF,TRBJ2-5,-,TRBV11-2,-
TGTGCCAGCAGCCTTAGACAGGATAATTCACCCCTCCACTTT,CASSLRQDNSPLHF,TRBJ1-6,-,TRBV7-2,-